A selection of T cell receptor beta chains follows, all from one sample in a study of cytomegalovirus exposure and HLA in healthy donors. Libraries were prepared by immunoSEQ multiplex PCR; TCRdb keeps only in-frame clonotypes and omits some of them. This sample contains 56,000 or so clones. Sequencing was done on a sample of PBMCs. Source of these receptors: a female donor in good health and CMV-seronegative. Each CDR3 is given with its conserved first and last residue. The order of the fields is J gene, D gene, V gene, CDR3 protein, CDR3 DNA. A D gene is named only where the DNA matches it firmly.

TRBJ2-3 TRBD2 TRBV5-4 CASSLRLAGEVWSTDTQYF TGTGCCAGCAGCTTGAGACTAGCGGGAGAAGTCTGGAGTACAGATACGCAGTATTTT
TRBJ1-1 TRBD1 TRBV6-1 CASSADRGGSAEAFF TGTGCCAGCAGTGCAGACAGGGGTGGCAGCGCTGAAGCTTTCTTT
TRBJ2-7 NA TRBV6-5 CASSPDRDSYEQYF TGTGCCAGCAGCCCGGACAGAGACTCCTACGAGCAGTACTTC
TRBJ2-3 NA TRBV7-9 CASSLASGNRADKQYF TGTGCCAGCAGCTTAGCGTCAGGGAATCGTGCAGATAAGCAGTATTTT
TRBJ1-4 NA TRBV4-3 CASSQDVRANEKLFF TGCGCCAGCAGCCAAGATGTTCGTGCTAATGAAAAACTGTTTTTT
TRBJ1-1 NA TRBV5-6 CASSLGLLKTEAFF TGTGCCAGCAGCTTGGGACTGTTGAAAACTGAAGCTTTCTTT
TRBJ1-2 TRBD1 TRBV6-6 CASRPQGRTFYGYTF TGTGCCAGCAGACCACAGGGGCGAACCTTCTATGGCTACACCTTC
TRBJ1-2 NA TRBV11-2 CASSLDRGGDGYTF TGTGCCAGCAGCTTAGATCGTGGAGGGGATGGCTACACCTTC
TRBJ1-1 TRBD1 TRBV5-1 CASRPMTGGVDTEAFF TGCGCCAGCAGACCTATGACAGGGGGCGTGGACACTGAAGCTTTCTTT
TRBJ1-2 NA TRBV30 CAWSVKGGARDGYTF TGTGCCTGGAGTGTAAAGGGGGGGGCCCGCGATGGCTACACCTTC
TRBJ1-5 NA TRBV6-5 CASSYRTTGTNQPQHF TGTGCCAGCAGTTACCGAACCACAGGGACCAATCAGCCCCAGCATTTT
TRBJ2-5 NA TRBV29-1 CSVGGSQETQYF TGCAGCGTTGGAGGCAGTCAGGAGACCCAGTACTTC
TRBJ1-3 NA TRBV6-5 CASSYAGEPSGNTIYF TGTGCCAGCAGTTACGCAGGGGAACCCTCTGGAAACACCATATATTTT
TRBJ2-3 NA TRBV9 CASSPSSTDTQYF TGTGCCAGCAGCCCTAGTAGCACAGATACGCAGTATTTT
TRBJ1-1 NA TRBV18 CASSPPPGMSAEAFF TGTGCCAGCTCGCCACCCCCGGGTATGAGTGCTGAAGCTTTCTTT
TRBJ1-1 NA TRBV9 CASSVDGRSTEAFF TGTGCCAGCAGCGTAGATGGAAGGAGCACTGAAGCTTTCTTT
TRBJ1-1 NA TRBV5-6 CASSLRGMNTEAFF TGTGCCAGCAGCTTGCGGGGTATGAACACTGAAGCTTTCTTT